This T cell receptor beta chain was sequenced for a study of Tregs in tolerant kidney transplant recipients. As concerns this clone: Its antigen remains unknown.

Unstimulated regulatory T cells (CD4+CD25+CD127-), CD4+CD25- non-regulatory cells, CD4 and CD8 cells were FACS-sorted from thawed PBMCs. Findings of the study overall: Validation in larger populations is needed because few patients were studied. Biological reproducibility was not directly addressed in this study.

Sequencing was performed with immunoSEQ multiplex PCR; in TCRdb, only in-frame clones are kept and a portion is missing. The data contain fewer than 70,000 clones, 83% of them seen just once; the ten biggest clones take up 5.2%. The germline V and J ends were trimmed by 4 bases and 11 bases, with 12 bases remaining between them. Germline CDR1 SGHTS, CDR2 YDEGEE. The CDR3 is made up of 11 amino acids. The clonotype comes from a human donor in good health. Sequenced: CD4+ T cells from blood. This rearrangement joins TRBV5-8 to TRBJ1-2; TRBD1 might be the D (5 bases). The CDR3 loop reads CASSLAGAYTF. The DNA for the CDR3 is TGTGCCAGCAGCCTGGCTGGGGCATACACCTTC. Drawing the rest from reference TRBV5-8 and TRBJ1-2, the complete variable domain is EAGVTQSPTHLIKTRGQQATLRCSPISGHTSVYWYQQALGLGLQFLLWYDEGEERNRGNFPPRFSGRQFPNYSSELNVNALELEDSALYLCASSLAGAYTFGSGTRLTVV.